This is a list of T cell receptor beta chains from one sample in a study of blood T cells in healthy people across ages. TCRdb redid the calling of the 5' RACE reads with MiXCR, one entry per CDR3 protein. The sample shows 800,000 or so distinct CDR3 sequences, around 62% of them seen only once. The sample comprised blood. The receptor set was obtained from a man aged 25-45 years in good health. Each CDR3 is given with its conserved first and last residue. Each record gives: D gene, J gene, V gene, clone size, CDR3 protein, CDR3 DNA. D genes are given only for firm matches. Rows may omit the clone size; those that give it use once, few, many or a size class.

TRBD2 TRBJ2-7 TRBV2 NA CASTRLAGNEQYF TGTGCCAGCACGAGACTAGCGGGGAACGAGCAGTACTTC
TRBD2 TRBJ2-3 TRBV12-3/TRBV12-4 few CASSPLAISTDTQYF TGTGCCAGCAGTCCACTAGCGATAAGCACAGATACGCAGTATTTT
TRBD1 TRBJ2-3 TRBV28 NA CASRRQGATDTQYF TGTGCCAGCAGGCGACAGGGGGCAACAGATACGCAGTATTTT
NA TRBJ1-1 TRBV6-2/TRBV6-3 NA CASSSYSGSTEAFF TGTGCCAGCAGTTCCTACTCAGGGTCCACTGAAGCTTTCTTT
TRBD1 TRBJ2-7 TRBV29-1 NA CSVKDRDFYEQYF TGCAGCGTGAAGGACAGGGACTTCTACGAGCAGTACTTC
TRBD2 TRBJ2-6 TRBV6-1 few CVSRELSGGADSSGANVLTF TGTGTCAGCAGGGAACTCAGCGGGGGGGCCGACAGCTCTGGGGCCAACGTCCTGACTTTC
TRBD2 TRBJ2-7 TRBV20-1 NA CSGLAGAEASYEQYF TGCAGTGGACTAGCGGGGGCCGAGGCCTCCTACGAGCAGTACTTC
TRBD1 TRBJ2-7 TRBV9 NA CASSVGGQVPSYEQYF TGTGCCAGCAGCGTAGGGGGACAGGTCCCCTCCTACGAGCAGTACTTC
TRBD1 TRBJ1-1 TRBV28 NA CASRLGQGPLMNTEAFF TGTGCCAGCAGACTAGGACAGGGGCCGCTTATGAACACTGAAGCTTTCTTT
NA TRBJ2-3 TRBV9 few CASSVGTNTQYF TGTGCCAGCAGCGTAGGTACGAATACGCAGTATTTT
NA TRBJ1-6 TRBV5-1 NA CASSLGYNSPPHF TGCGCCAGCAGCTTGGGGTATAATTCACCCCCCCACTTT
NA TRBJ2-3 TRBV4-3 NA CASSRQDTDTQYF TGCGCCAGCAGCCGCCAGGACACAGATACGCAGTATTTT
NA TRBJ1-2 TRBV4-2 NA CASSQDRGRGNYGYTF TGTGCCAGCAGCCAAGATCGGGGCAGGGGTAACTATGGCTACACCTTC
TRBD2 TRBJ2-5 TRBV9 NA CASNLGGGTQETQYF TGTGCCAGCAACCTCGGGGGGGGTACCCAAGAGACCCAGTACTTC
NA TRBJ2-7 TRBV18 NA CASSPTGPGDEQYF TGTGCCAGCTCACCCACAGGCCCTGGGGACGAGCAGTACTTC
NA TRBJ2-7 TRBV4-3 NA CASSQGWAESAYEQYF TGCGCCAGCAGCCAAGGGTGGGCAGAAAGCGCCTACGAGCAGTACTTC
NA TRBJ1-2 TRBV27 NA CASSLHSKSGYTF TGTGCCAGCAGTTTGCACAGTAAGTCTGGCTACACCTTC
NA TRBJ2-3 TRBV2 NA CASNEGYDTQYF TGTGCCAGCAACGAGGGGTACGATACGCAGTATTTT
NA TRBJ1-4 TRBV5-1 NA CASSFEEPDSPYATNEKLFF TGCGCCAGCAGCTTTGAAGAGCCGGACTCTCCTTATGCAACTAATGAAAAACTGTTTTTT
TRBD2 TRBJ2-7 TRBV6-2/TRBV6-3 NA CASSTTSGDSYEQYF TGTGCCAGCAGTACGACTAGCGGGGACTCCTACGAGCAGTACTTC
NA TRBJ1-3 TRBV12-3/TRBV12-4 NA CASSSGVSGNTIYF TGTGCCAGCAGCTCAGGAGTCTCTGGAAACACCATATATTTT
NA TRBJ2-6 TRBV7-3 NA CASSWGGGANVLTF TGTGCCAGCAGCTGGGGCGGTGGGGCCAACGTCCTGACTTTC
NA TRBJ1-5 TRBV7-2 NA CASSLEGWDQPQHF TGTGCCAGCAGCTTAGAAGGGTGGGATCAGCCCCAGCATTTT
NA TRBJ2-7 TRBV29-1 NA CSVRSRSSYEQYF TGCAGCGTTCGTTCGCGAAGCTCCTACGAGCAGTACTTC
TRBD1 TRBJ2-7 TRBV5-1 NA CASSLEGQFYEQYF TGCGCCAGCAGCTTGGAGGGACAGTTCTACGAGCAGTACTTC
TRBD1 TRBJ2-1 TRBV24-1 NA CATSAGGQGVIDEQFF TGTGCCACCAGTGCGGGAGGACAGGGGGTGATCGATGAGCAGTTCTTC
TRBD2 TRBJ2-5 TRBV4-2 NA CASSQDGGGGGKQETQYF TGTGCCAGCAGCCAAGATGGTGGCGGGGGGGGTAAACAAGAGACCCAGTACTTC
TRBD1 TRBJ2-5 TRBV7-2 NA CASSRGQGRKETQYF TGTGCCAGCAGCCGGGGACAGGGGCGGAAAGAGACCCAGTACTTC
TRBD1 TRBJ1-5 TRBV6-1 NA CASSNTGGSNQPQHF TGTGCCAGCAGTAATACAGGGGGAAGCAATCAGCCCCAGCATTTT
NA TRBJ2-7 TRBV12-3/TRBV12-4 few CASKIAGEQYF TGTGCCAGTAAGATTGCCGGCGAGCAGTACTTC
NA TRBJ2-4 TRBV6-1 NA CASSEADSYEQYF TGTGCCAGCAGTGAAGCGGACTCCTATGAGCAGTACTTC
NA TRBJ1-6 TRBV2 few CASKKEGSYNSPLHF TGTGCCAGCAAAAAGGAGGGGTCCTATAATTCACCCCTCCACTTT
TRBD1 TRBJ2-1 TRBV10-3 NA CAISESTGGNEQFF TGTGCCATCAGTGAGTCTACAGGGGGCAATGAGCAGTTCTTC
NA TRBJ2-7 TRBV28 few CASSLYRTEQYF TGTGCCAGCAGTTTATACAGGACCGAGCAGTACTTC
NA TRBJ2-1 TRBV20-1 NA CSAVVAPVYNEQFF TGCAGTGCTGTCGTGGCCCCCGTCTACAATGAGCAGTTCTTC
NA TRBJ2-3 TRBV9 NA CASSVRGRTDTQYF TGTGCCAGCAGCGTAAGGGGTCGGACAGATACGCAGTATTTT
TRBD1 TRBJ1-2 TRBV12-3/TRBV12-4 NA CASSEQGIDYGYTF TGTGCCAGCAGCGAACAGGGGATTGATTATGGCTACACCTTC
NA TRBJ1-1 TRBV3-1 NA CASSQVPGAGTEAFF TGTGCCAGCAGCCAAGTCCCGGGGGCAGGCACTGAAGCTTTCTTT
TRBD2 TRBJ2-7 TRBV4-3 many CASSQGATSGGSYEQYF TGCGCCAGCAGCCAAGGTGCGACTAGCGGAGGTTCCTACGAGCAGTACTTC
TRBD1 TRBJ1-2 TRBV4-1 NA CASSQVVGDRGPYGYTF TGCGCCAGCAGCCAAGTAGTAGGAGACAGGGGTCCCTATGGCTACACCTTC
NA TRBJ2-4 TRBV12-3/TRBV12-4 NA CASSLGLVTKNIQYF TGTGCCAGCAGTTTAGGCCTAGTAACAAAAAACATTCAGTACTTC
NA TRBJ1-2 TRBV28 NA CASSLSLMVRNHGYTF TGTGCCAGCAGTTTATCCCTCATGGTCCGTAACCATGGCTACACCTTC